This T cell receptor (beta chain) was recorded in a study of cytotoxic CD8 clonotypes in ibrutinib-treated CLL. CDR1 and CDR2 from the germline V gene are SGHRS and YFSETQ. The CDR3 contains 13 residues. V was trimmed by 5 bases and J by 4 bases, leaving 12 bases between them. Some clones are missing from TCRdb's copy, which holds only in-frame ones; the method was immunoSEQ multiplex PCR. The sample shows about 49,000 clones, roughly 50% of them seen only once. The chain employs TRBV5-1 and TRBJ1-1, with a tentative D call TRBD1 (5 bases). The input for sequencing was PBMCs, taken after 12 months of ibrutinib treatment. The TCR sequence derives from a human donor with chronic lymphocytic leukemia. The CDR3 coding sequence is TGCGCCAGCAGTCGGGAGGGGCTCACTGAAGCTTTCTTT. Translating gives CASSREGLTEAFF.